Listed below are T cell receptor beta chains from one sample, sequenced in a study of T cells after yellow fever vaccination. TCRdb analysed the 5' RACE reads with MiXCR anew, one entry per CDR3 protein. The sample lists fewer than 350,000 distinct CDR3 sequences, less than 4.5% seen once, with 23% in the top ten. Sample: PBMCs, taken on the day of the yellow fever booster vaccination. These receptors were taken from a man in his late teens or twenties who received the YFV17D yellow fever vaccine. Both conserved end residues are part of each CDR3. Fields, in order: V gene, CDR3 protein.

v_call: TRBV24-1
cdr3_aa: CAAGKRGAQDTGELFF

v_call: TRBV6-2/TRBV6-3
cdr3_aa: CGSSYSGQNEKLFF

v_call: TRBV27
cdr3_aa: CASSLSASGVGDTQYF

v_call: TRBV5-1
cdr3_aa: CASSLVSGGNQPQHF

v_call: TRBV19
cdr3_aa: CASSAHSYEQYF

v_call: TRBV29-1
cdr3_aa: CSVEGAAATDTQYF

v_call: TRBV18
cdr3_aa: CASSPRISGANVLTF

v_call: TRBV15
cdr3_aa: CATSIQDQPQHF

v_call: TRBV4-3
cdr3_aa: CASSPLGGGYEQYF

v_call: TRBV5-1
cdr3_aa: CASTPQGVDYNEQFF

v_call: TRBV14
cdr3_aa: CASSPDRTGGRTGELFF

v_call: TRBV5-1
cdr3_aa: CASSLGDRADTQYF

v_call: TRBV4-1
cdr3_aa: CAISRHAEALQVLTF

v_call: TRBV15
cdr3_aa: CATSSGRQSYSNQPQHF

v_call: TRBV19
cdr3_aa: CASSTSLNTGELFF

v_call: TRBV12-3/TRBV12-4
cdr3_aa: CASSFLILGEQNTQYF

v_call: TRBV20-1
cdr3_aa: CSAAQGTANYGYTF

v_call: TRBV5-1
cdr3_aa: CASSLTAGVNEQFF

v_call: TRBV5-4
cdr3_aa: CASSEGQRITDTQYF

v_call: TRBV21-1
cdr3_aa: CASSRPDSARDEQFF

v_call: TRBV5-1
cdr3_aa: CASSFEDEQFF

v_call: TRBV7-2
cdr3_aa: CASSFTVNPDSYGYTF

v_call: TRBV15
cdr3_aa: CATSNGRGTDTQYF

v_call: TRBV5-1
cdr3_aa: CASSKDGGNTEAFF

v_call: TRBV5-1
cdr3_aa: CASSPSTAYSSTDTQYF

v_call: TRBV2
cdr3_aa: CASTRIAGGPPGELFF

v_call: TRBV18
cdr3_aa: CASSRQGQEGEQYF

v_call: TRBV5-1
cdr3_aa: CASSKGQVSYEQYF

v_call: TRBV7-8
cdr3_aa: CASSLTGTYYTF

v_call: TRBV5-1
cdr3_aa: CASSLAQIPDTQYF

v_call: TRBV7-6
cdr3_aa: CASSQRTVTGELFF

v_call: TRBV7-6
cdr3_aa: CASAGLTGELFF

v_call: TRBV20-1
cdr3_aa: CSARDPVLRGGSGANVLTF

v_call: TRBV20-1
cdr3_aa: CSARDKGGYGYTF

v_call: TRBV12-3/TRBV12-4
cdr3_aa: CASSYRGLDNEQFF

v_call: TRBV5-1
cdr3_aa: CASSLRGDTGAAKNIQYF

v_call: TRBV10-3
cdr3_aa: CAISEQEETQYF

v_call: TRBV6-5
cdr3_aa: CASRGTGTGKEKLFF

v_call: TRBV5-1
cdr3_aa: CASSWGLPDYNEQFF

v_call: TRBV12-3/TRBV12-4
cdr3_aa: CASSLGGEEVGYTF

v_call: TRBV5-1
cdr3_aa: CASSYGTSNEKLFF

v_call: TRBV15
cdr3_aa: CATSNWDTEAFF

v_call: TRBV6-5
cdr3_aa: CASSTRVDYGYTF

v_call: TRBV12-3/TRBV12-4
cdr3_aa: CASSQAATGSHTEAFF

v_call: TRBV5-1
cdr3_aa: CASSLGGTGLNEQFF

v_call: TRBV7-9
cdr3_aa: CASRETGLLRGYTF

v_call: TRBV7-9
cdr3_aa: CATQTGGRDNEQFF

v_call: TRBV18
cdr3_aa: CASSPTTGPTSEAFF

v_call: TRBV5-1
cdr3_aa: CASSFLAATEGTQYF

v_call: TRBV2
cdr3_aa: CASSDSGSNQPQHF

v_call: TRBV12-3/TRBV12-4
cdr3_aa: CASRLQGGNWDTQYF

v_call: TRBV10-3
cdr3_aa: CAISTRQGLGYGYTF

v_call: TRBV12-3/TRBV12-4
cdr3_aa: CASSSDRGVAQHF

v_call: TRBV6-2/TRBV6-3
cdr3_aa: CASSRLTGELFF